A selection of T cell receptor beta chains follows, all from one sample in a study of control samples from healthy donors and cancer patients. Repertoires were generated with immunoSEQ multiplex PCR, while TCRdb's copy carries only in-frame clones and drops some. The sample lists 150,000 to 180,000 clones, about 94% occurring once. The sequencing sample was made of blood. These receptors were obtained from a man between 35 and 55 years old in good health. Both conserved end residues are part of each CDR3. The D gene is left open where the match is weak. Expanded clones get a size class; other rows say once, few or many, or leave the size out.

CDR3nt	CDR3aa	j_gene	abundance	v_gene	d_gene
TGCGCCAGCAGCGTAACAGATACGCAGTATTTT	CASSVTDTQYF	TRBJ2-3	once	TRBV5-1	NA
TGTGCCTGGAGTGTCGGAGCCGGGCCCCATGAAGCTTTCTTT	CAWSVGAGPHEAFF	TRBJ1-1	NA	TRBV30	NA
TGTGCCAGCAGCTTTTCCAGAGGGGGGGCCCTCACCGGGGAGCTGTTTTTT	CASSFSRGGALTGELFF	TRBJ2-2	NA	TRBV11-2	NA
TGTGCCAGTGGGCCCGGGGGCGGGGGGAACACCGGGGAGCTGTTTTTT	CASGPGGGGNTGELFF	TRBJ2-2	NA	TRBV19	NA
TGTGCCAGCTCACCACCCCGGGGCGGGTATACGCAGTATTTT	CASSPPRGGYTQYF	TRBJ2-3	NA	TRBV18	NA
TGTGCCGCGGGGGCGGCCCCTAATCAGCCCCAGCATTTT	CAAGAAPNQPQHF	TRBJ1-5	few	TRBV7-2	NA
TGTGCCTGCGCCCTGTTGAGTTCACCCCTCCACTTT	CACALLSSPLHF	TRBJ1-6	NA	TRBV30	NA
TGTGCCAGCTCACCGCAGGGGTTGATCACTGAAGCTTTCTTT	CASSPQGLITEAFF	TRBJ1-1	NA	TRBV18	NA
TGTGCCAGCAGCCCCCGGCATGGCTACGAGCAGTACTTC	CASSPRHGYEQYF	TRBJ2-7	NA	TRBV7-9	NA
TGTGCCACCAGTGATTTGTCGCAGACGAACACCGGGGAGCTGTTTTTT	CATSDLSQTNTGELFF	TRBJ2-2	NA	TRBV24-1	NA
TGTGCCAGCAACACGGGGTTTGGCACTGAAGCTTTCTTT	CASNTGFGTEAFF	TRBJ1-1	NA	TRBV14	NA
TGTGCCAGCAGCCGGGAGAGCTCTGGGGCCAACGTCCTGACTTTC	CASSRESSGANVLTF	TRBJ2-6	NA	TRBV3-1/TRBV3-2	NA
TGTGCCACCAGCAGAGGTGACAGGAACTATGGCTACACCTTC	CATSRGDRNYGYTF	TRBJ1-2	NA	TRBV15	NA
TGTGCCAGCAGCTACCGGGGGACAGGGGGCGGTCCAGGTCGGACCGGGGAGCTGTTTTTT	CASSYRGTGGGPGRTGELFF	TRBJ2-2	NA	TRBV7-3	TRBD1
TGTGCCAGCAGTTACTGGGACAGGAGCACAGATACGCAGTATTTT	CASSYWDRSTDTQYF	TRBJ2-3	NA	TRBV6-5	TRBD1
TGTGCCAGTAGTATAGATGGGACAGGGGGCGCGCGTGGCTACACCTTC	CASSIDGTGGARGYTF	TRBJ1-2	few	TRBV19	TRBD1
TGTGCCAGCAGAGGGGGCACTAGCACAGATACGCAGTATTTT	CASRGGTSTDTQYF	TRBJ2-3	NA	TRBV6-5	TRBD1
TGTGCCAGCAGCTTAAGTAGTCGCATCGTGGTATCACCCCTCCACTTT	CASSLSSRIVVSPLHF	TRBJ1-6	once	TRBV7-2	NA
TGCGCCAGCAGCCGGGACGGCCGCTATGGCTACACCTTC	CASSRDGRYGYTF	TRBJ1-2	few	TRBV5-1	NA
TGTGCCAGCAGTCGTCGACGGTCGGAAAATTCACCCCTCCACTTT	CASSRRRSENSPLHF	TRBJ1-6	once	TRBV6-2/TRBV6-3	NA
TGTGCCAGCAGCTTAGACCCAATCACCGGGGAGCTGTTTTTT	CASSLDPITGELFF	TRBJ2-2	NA	TRBV7-2	NA
TGTGCCAGCAGCTTAGATACCCTAGCGGGCTCTGGGGCCAACGTCCTGACTTTC	CASSLDTLAGSGANVLTF	TRBJ2-6	NA	TRBV11-3	TRBD2
TGTGCCAGCAGCCAAGTTGCAGGGGGAAACATTCAGTACTTC	CASSQVAGGNIQYF	TRBJ2-4	NA	TRBV14	TRBD1
TGTGCCAGCAGGCTACAGGGCTCCTACGAGCAGTACTTC	CASRLQGSYEQYF	TRBJ2-7	once	TRBV5-6	NA
TGTGCCAGTAGCCAAGACAGAACGCGGGAAGCTTTCTTT	CASSQDRTREAFF	TRBJ1-1	once	TRBV19	NA
TGTGCCAGCAGTGGACCGGGGACAGATGGAAACACCATATATTTT	CASSGPGTDGNTIYF	TRBJ1-3	NA	TRBV6-2/TRBV6-3	TRBD1
TGTGCCAGCAGTTTCAATACAGGAGGCGGTCGGGGTGGCTACACCTTC	CASSFNTGGGRGGYTF	TRBJ1-2	NA	TRBV27	NA
TGTGCCAGCAGCACTGACCATAGAAACACCATATATTTT	CASSTDHRNTIYF	TRBJ1-3	NA	TRBV9	NA
TGTGCCAGCAGCACGGACAGGGGCGTTAGTGCTTTCTTT	CASSTDRGVSAFF	TRBJ1-1	NA	TRBV6-5	TRBD1
TGCGCCAGCCCCTCCGGGACTAGCGGGAATTGGTCCTACGAGCAGTACTTC	CASPSGTSGNWSYEQYF	TRBJ2-7	NA	TRBV23-1	TRBD2
TGCGCCAGCAGCCTAGTGGAGGATACGCAGTATTTT	CASSLVEDTQYF	TRBJ2-3	NA	TRBV6-6	NA
TGTGCCAGCAGTTTCGGACACAACTACGAGCAGTACTTC	CASSFGHNYEQYF	TRBJ2-7	NA	TRBV28	NA
TGCGCCAGCAGCCGAGACAGGCCGGCAACGGGCAATCAGCCCCAGCATTTT	CASSRDRPATGNQPQHF	TRBJ1-5	NA	TRBV4-1	NA
TGTGCCAGCAGCTTGGGGGGGAACAGGAACGAGCAGTACTTC	CASSLGGNRNEQYF	TRBJ2-7	NA	TRBV5-6	NA
TGCAGCGCCCACGACACAGGGGGTGTCGGCACTGAAGCTTTCTTT	CSAHDTGGVGTEAFF	TRBJ1-1	NA	TRBV29-1	TRBD1
TGCGCCAGCAGTAAAGGGGGGGACAGGGTATTAGATACGCAGTATTTT	CASSKGGDRVLDTQYF	TRBJ2-3	NA	TRBV10-2	TRBD1
TGTGCCAGCAGCTACTTATTAAGCGCCCCGGACAGGGGTTACAATGAGCAGTTCTTC	CASSYLLSAPDRGYNEQFF	TRBJ2-1	NA	TRBV27	TRBD1
TGTGCCAGCAGCGAACAGGTAGATGTCACTGAAGCTTTCTTT	CASSEQVDVTEAFF	TRBJ1-1	once	TRBV9	NA
TGTGCCAGCAGTTTAACCAGGAACACTGAAGCTTTCTTT	CASSLTRNTEAFF	TRBJ1-1	NA	TRBV27	NA
TGTGCCAGCAGCCAAATCCCGAATTCACCCCTCCACTTT	CASSQIPNSPLHF	TRBJ1-6	NA	TRBV7-9	NA
TGTGCCAGCACTATGACCGGGACAGGGTATGGCTACACCTTC	CASTMTGTGYGYTF	TRBJ1-2	NA	TRBV6-6	TRBD1
TGTGCCTGGAGTTCTAACAGGGATCAGCCCCAGCATTTT	CAWSSNRDQPQHF	TRBJ1-5	NA	TRBV30	NA
TGTGCCAGCATCCAAAACAGGGGGGTAGGCTATGGCTACACCTTC	CASIQNRGVGYGYTF	TRBJ1-2	NA	TRBV4-2	TRBD1
TGCGCCAGCAGCCAAACTCCCGGCAACACTGAAGCTTTCTTT	CASSQTPGNTEAFF	TRBJ1-1	NA	TRBV4-1	NA
TGTGCCAGTAGTAACCGGGGGGGATTCAATGAGCAGTTCTTC	CASSNRGGFNEQFF	TRBJ2-1	once	TRBV19	TRBD2
TGTGCCAGCTCACCGGACGAAGTTCAGCCCCAGCATTTT	CASSPDEVQPQHF	TRBJ1-5	NA	TRBV18	NA
TGTGCCAGCAGGGGACAGGGGCTTGGCTACACCTTC	CASRGQGLGYTF	TRBJ1-2	NA	TRBV12-3/TRBV12-4	TRBD1
TGTGCCAGCTCCCTCATACAGGGGGCCCCAGATACGCAGTATTTT	CASSLIQGAPDTQYF	TRBJ2-3	few	TRBV18	TRBD1
TGTGCTAGTGGTTTGGGCAGTTCACCCCTCCACTTT	CASGLGSSPLHF	TRBJ1-6	NA	TRBV12-5	NA
TGTGCCAGTAGTATTAAAAGGAACACCGGGGAGCTGTTTTTT	CASSIKRNTGELFF	TRBJ2-2	NA	TRBV19	NA
TGCGCCAGCAGCCCCCAAACAGGGAACACCGGGGAGCTGTTTTTT	CASSPQTGNTGELFF	TRBJ2-2	NA	TRBV4-3	NA
TGTGCCAGCAGCTTACGAGGGGTCCCCAGCAATGAGCAGTTCTTC	CASSLRGVPSNEQFF	TRBJ2-1	NA	TRBV9	NA